What follows are 9 T cell receptor beta chains derived from one specimen sequenced in a study of vaccination and CD4 T cells after COVID-19. Their recognized antigens are unknown. With the Oncomine TCR Beta short-read assay, DNA from cultured CD4+ T cells was sequenced. TCRdb fed the PCR reads into MiXCR, producing one record per CDR3 protein. The table shows about 30,000 distinct CDR3 sequences, with under 75% occurring only once. Treatment of the sample: roughly 10-day PBMC culture with coronavirus spike peptide pools or control peptides (ViraFEST assay). The specimen comprised CD4+ T cells from blood, cultured in vitro, sampled after SARS-CoV-2 vaccination. The receptors stem from a human donor who received a COVID-19 vaccine.

The chain couples TRBV11-2 to TRBJ1-2; D gene uncertain. This CDR3 region has 14 residues. Trimming took 4 bases from V and 14 from J, leaving 23 bases between them. Per the germline V gene, CDR1 is SGHAT and CDR2 is FQNNGV. CDR3 protein: CASSSALGLSLRTF. The CDR3 nucleotides are TGTGCCAGCAGCTCCGCCCTCGGACTCTCCCTTAGGACCTTC.

The chain joins TRBV10-3 to TRBJ1-1; D not resolved. CDR1 is ENHRY and CDR2 is SYGVKD in the germline V gene. V lost 4 bases and J 1 base, leaving 7 bases between the germline ends. The CDR3 consists of 13 residues. The CDR3 spells CAISVGRNTEAFF. The CDR3, as DNA: TGTGCCATCAGTGTGGGTCGGAACACTGAAGCTTTCTTT.

The chain is built from TRBV6-4 and TRBJ1-1, with D perhaps matching TRBD1 (6 bases). Looked up from germline, CDR1 is MRHNA and CDR2 is SNTAGT. This CDR3 is built from 14 residues. The germline V and J ends were trimmed by 0 bases and 5 bases, with 10 bases remaining between them. The CDR3 here is CASSDSAGETEAFF. The CDR3 nucleotides read TGTGCCAGCAGTGACTCGGCAGGGGAGACTGAAGCTTTCTTT.

This clonotype was observed a few times. The rearrangement links TRBV7-3 to TRBJ1-6; TRBD1 matches at 7 bases. Per the germline V gene, CDR1 is SGHTA and CDR2 is FQGTGA. V dropped 6 bases and J dropped 7; count of bases not matched to a gene: 6. The CDR3 is made up of 14 amino acids. The CDR3 nucleotides are TGTGCCAGCAGACGAGACAGGGAAAATTCACCCCTCCACTTT. The encoded protein is CASRRDRENSPLHF.

This clonotype has a handful of counts. The rearrangement joins TRBV6-1 to TRBJ1-3, with a weak D call TRBD1 (5 bases). This CDR3 has 16 residues. Germline V CDR1 and CDR2: MNHNS, SASEGT. Trimming left V 1 base short and J 4 bases short, with 14 bases between. This CDR3 is CASSEVLGDQGNTIYF. The CDR3 nucleotides are TGTGCCAGCAGTGAAGTATTGGGGGATCAAGGAAACACCATATATTTT.

This clonotype has more than one count but fewer than ten. This chain connects TRBV5-5 to TRBJ2-3, with TRBD2 matching 8 bases. Per the germline V gene, CDR1 is SGHKS and CDR2 is YYEKEE (reference sequence). This CDR3 spans 14 amino acids. The V segment lost 2 bases and the J segment 2 bases; nucleotides outside the gene matches: 1. This CDR3 reads CASSFGGDTDTQYF. The DNA of the CDR3 is TGTGCCAGCAGCTTCGGGGGGGACACAGATACGCAGTATTTT.

This clonotype was seen a few times. This sequence joins TRBV20-1 and TRBJ1-2; D call uncertain. The CDR3 covers 12 residues. Trimming removed 6 bases from V and 4 bases from J, with 12 bases in between. CDR1 is DFQATT, CDR2 SNEGSKA, per germline (reference sequence). DNA for the CDR3: TGCAGTGCCGGGGTGGCGGTCTATGGCTACACCTTC. Translating gives CSAGVAVYGYTF.

The V gene is TRBV12-3 or TRBV12-4, the J gene TRBJ1-5, with a possible D match to TRBD1 (6 bases). V shed 5 bases and J shed 2 bases, with 22 bases lying between them. The CDR3 is 18 amino acids. The CDR3 nucleotides are TGTGCCAGCAGTCAGACATACGGGGTACAGGGAGGCAATCAGCCCCAGCATTTT. The encoded protein is CASSQTYGVQGGNQPQHF.

The chain carries TRBV20-1 and TRBJ2-5; 10 bases are shared with TRBD2. The CDR3 runs 16 residues. CDR1 is DFQATT, CDR2 SNEGSKA, per germline (reference sequence). The V and J ends lost 6 bases and 5 bases, in that order; junction bases with no gene match: 15. The CDR3: CSAGRSGGALGETQYF. CDR3 nucleotides: TGCAGTGCCGGGAGAAGCGGGGGGGCTCTGGGGGAGACCCAGTACTTC.